The subject of this entry is one T cell receptor (beta chain). Its target is unknown. The V and J ends lost 2 bases and 2 bases respectively, with 20 bases between them. The CDR3 contains 18 residues. Per germline, CDR1 LNHDA and CDR2 SQIVND (reference sequence). This specimen belongs to a study of T cell repertoires in cytomegalovirus infection. Study at large: Newly reported HLA-C-restricted and thoroughly characterized HLA-B-restricted CMV epitopes were employed. CMV infection and matching HLA type were both indicated by public TCR beta signatures.

MiXCR was run by TCRdb on the reads, yielding one entry per CDR3 protein. The sample comprises roughly 570,000 distinct CDR3 sequences, around two fifths of which are singletons, and around 50% rests with the top ten. Broader study findings: Cumulative frequency (of public TCR beta family members) identified carriers of CMV plus the relevant HLA.

The TCR comes from a human donor in good health (CMV status not recorded). Some clones in this sample may be carry-over from other donors' samples. The material was cultured PBMCs, obtained from culture after CMV antigen stimulation. The J gene is TRBJ2-3, the V gene TRBV19; D possibly uses TRBD1 or TRBD2 (7 bases each). CDR3 sequence (DNA): TGTGCCAGTAGTATAAATCTTCTGCGGGGGACAGACACAGATACGCAGTATTTT. Translating it yields CASSINLLRGTDTDTQYF.